This entry concerns a single T cell receptor beta chain. At one boundary the junction diverges from the germline segment, which might be a read error. This specimen belongs to a study of Graves' ophthalmopathy and Graves' hyperthyroidism. Germline lookup yields CDR1 SNHLY and CDR2 FYNNEI. CDR3 size: 15 residues. The sequenced template was RNA, covering the TCR beta CDR3 region. HTBI primers were employed in first-round RT-PCR, then a second-round multiplex PCR followed. TCRdb re-called the multiplex PCR reads with MiXCR, one entry per CDR3 protein. The repertoire consists of 500,000 to 600,000 distinct CDR3 sequences, with approximately 35% occurring once and the leading ten covering around 4%. Exclusion applied to patients with other autoimmune diseases, uncontrolled infections, pregnancy or lactation.

This clonotype was obtained from an adult man with Graves' hyperthyroidism. The rearrangement links TRBV2 to TRBJ2-7; D possibly corresponds to TRBD2 (6 bases). The sample consisted of peripheral blood or thyroid tissue (not recorded which). CDR3 DNA: TGTGCCAGCAGCTTGCAGGGAGGCTCCTACAATGAGCAGTCCTTC. It specifies CASSLQGGSYNEQSF.